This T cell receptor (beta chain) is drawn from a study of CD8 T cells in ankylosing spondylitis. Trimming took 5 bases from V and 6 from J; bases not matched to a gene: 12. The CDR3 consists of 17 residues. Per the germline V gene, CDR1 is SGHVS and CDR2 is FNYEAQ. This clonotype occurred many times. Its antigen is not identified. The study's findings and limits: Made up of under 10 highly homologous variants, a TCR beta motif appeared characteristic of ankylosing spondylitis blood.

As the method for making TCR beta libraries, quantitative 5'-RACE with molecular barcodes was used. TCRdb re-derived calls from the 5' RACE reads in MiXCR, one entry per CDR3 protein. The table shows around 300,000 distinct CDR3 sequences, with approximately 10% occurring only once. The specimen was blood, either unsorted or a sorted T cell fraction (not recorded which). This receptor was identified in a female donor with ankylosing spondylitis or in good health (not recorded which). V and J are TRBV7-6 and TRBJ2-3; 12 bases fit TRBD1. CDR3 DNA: TGTGCCAGCAGCCCGATCACCGGGACAGGGGGCTTGGATACGCAGTATTTT. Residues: CASSPITGTGGLDTQYF.